Shown below are 21 T cell receptor beta chains from a single sample sequenced in a study of blood T cell repertoires in COVID-19. This table comes from immunoSEQ multiplex PCR, and its TCRdb copy is limited to in-frame clones, with some not included. The repertoire holds about 440,000 clones, with nearly 90% as singletons. The sequenced sample consisted of PBMCs or T cells enriched from blood (not recorded which). These receptors were obtained from a woman aged 18-29 years with acute COVID-19.

This sequence joins TRBV11-1 and TRBJ1-3; D remains ambiguous. V was pared by 5 bases and J by 0 bases, with 11 bases between. The V gene's germline CDR1 is SGHAT and CDR2 FQDESV (reference sequence). CDR3 length equals 15 residues. The CDR3 sequence: CASSKQWNSGNTIYF. Written as DNA, the CDR3 is TGTGCCAGCAGCAAACAGTGGAACTCTGGAAACACCATATATTTT.

This clone was seen a few times. J is TRBJ1-1 and V is TRBV5-1, with D possibly matching TRBD1 (6 bases). The ends were cut back, 4 bases at V and 1 base at J, with 11 bases in the middle. The CDR3 length is 14 residues. CDR1 is SGHRS and CDR2 is YFSETQ in the germline V gene. DNA for the CDR3: TGCGCCAGCAGCCAAGACAGGCGGAACACTGAAGCTTTCTTT. Its translation: CASSQDRRNTEAFF.

This clone was seen once. The gene calls are TRBV6-5 and TRBJ2-7, with D unresolved. In germline, CDR1 is MNHEY, CDR2 SVGAGI. This CDR3 region has 13 residues. Trimming stripped 6 bases from V and 2 bases from J, with 11 bases between. CDR3 protein: CASRSDGAYEQYF. The CDR3 nucleotides read TGTGCCAGCAGGTCCGACGGAGCCTACGAGCAGTACTTC.

The chain employs TRBV14 and TRBJ2-7; D may be TRBD1 (5 bases). Deletions cut 2 bases from V and 3 bases from J, with 11 bases between. This CDR3 comprises 14 residues. CDR1 is SGHDN and CDR2 is FVKESK in the germline V gene. The DNA of the CDR3 is TGTGCCAGCAGCCAATTCAGCCAGGGCTACGAGCAGTACTTC. This translates into CASSQFSQGYEQYF.

The chain links TRBV24-1 to TRBJ2-2; TRBD2 agrees at 8 bases. V shed 4 bases and J 6 bases; nucleotides not matched to a gene: 3. The germline V gene has CDR1 KGHDR and CDR2 SFDVKD. This CDR3 contains 14 residues. The CDR3 coding sequence is TGTGCCACCAGTGAACGGGGGGGGCCCGGGGAGCTGTTTTTT. It translates to CATSERGGPGELFF.

This chain links TRBV7-9 with TRBJ2-3; D not resolved. Trimming shortened V by 5 bases and J by 0 bases, and 12 bases separated the two germline ends. The CDR3 spans 15 residues. Germline V gene sequence: CDR1 SEHNR, CDR2 FQNEAQ (reference sequence). The CDR3 loop reads CASSPTATSTDTQYF. For the CDR3, the DNA is TGTGCCAGCAGCCCAACAGCAACTAGCACAGATACGCAGTATTTT.

The rearrangement uses TRBV9 and TRBJ2-7, with D possibly matching TRBD1 (5 bases). Germline V CDR1 and CDR2: SGDLS, YYNGEE. The germline V and J ends were trimmed by 0 bases and 0 bases, with 7 bases remaining between them. The CDR3 is 14 residues long. This CDR3 is CASSVGRASYEQYF. In nucleotides, the CDR3 is TGTGCCAGCAGCGTAGGCAGGGCCTCCTACGAGCAGTACTTC. The full variable domain, with the rest looked up from reference TRBV9 and TRBJ2-7, is DSGVTQTPKHLITATGQRVTLRCSPRSGDLSVYWYQQSLDQGLQFLIQYYNGEERAKGNILERFSAQQFPDLHSELNLSSLELGDSALYFCASSVGRASYEQYFGPGTRLTVT.

V is TRBV7-2 and J is TRBJ2-1; 7 bases are shared with TRBD2. V lost 2 bases, J lost 5 bases, and 6 bases stayed unmatched. Germline-derived CDR1 and CDR2 are SGHTA and FQGNSA. CDR3 length equals 15 residues. In DNA form, the CDR3 reads TGTGCCAGCAGCTTAAGACTAGCCCGTAACAATGAGCAGTTCTTC. It is translated as CASSLRLARNNEQFF.

The rearrangement joins TRBV28 to TRBJ2-3; TRBD2 is a possible D gene (5 bases). This CDR3 region has 14 residues. Germline values: CDR1 MDHEN, CDR2 SYDVKM. V was pared by 3 bases and J by 4 bases, with 11 bases between. CDR3: CASSLPTSPDTQYF. CDR3 coding DNA: TGTGCCAGCAGTTTGCCTACTAGTCCAGATACGCAGTATTTT.

The genes are TRBV5-5 and TRBJ2-7, with D possibly matching TRBD1 (5 bases). The CDR3 consists of 14 residues. Looked up from germline, CDR1 is SGHKS and CDR2 is YYEKEE (reference sequence). The V end was cut by 0 bases, the J end by 2 bases, with 9 bases between. CDR3 bases: TGTGCCAGCAGCTTGGAAGGGGCTGCCTACGAGCAGTACTTC. This translates into CASSLEGAAYEQYF.

The chain carries TRBV6-2 or TRBV6-3 and TRBJ1-1; 11 bases match TRBD1. Germline V gives CDR1 MNHEY, CDR2 SVGEGT. There are 13 residues in the CDR3. V shed 5 bases, J shed 7 bases, and the junction held 3 bases outside the gene matches. Written as DNA, the CDR3 is TGTGCCAGCAGTCAGGGACAGGGGGTTGAAGCTTTCTTT. Protein product: CASSQGQGVEAFF.

The chain couples TRBV9 to TRBJ2-1; TRBD2 is a possible D gene (6 bases). Per the germline V gene, CDR1 is SGDLS and CDR2 is YYNGEE. Trimming took 0 bases from V and 4 from J, leaving 11 bases between them. The CDR3 totals 15 residues. For the CDR3, the DNA is TGTGCCAGCAGCGTAGAGGGGACTCAATACAATGAGCAGTTCTTC. Translating it yields CASSVEGTQYNEQFF.

The chain is built from TRBV28 and TRBJ1-3, with D perhaps matching TRBD1 (6 bases). CDR3 length equals 15 residues. Trimming removed 7 bases at V and 0 bases at J, with 13 bases between. Per germline, CDR1 MDHEN and CDR2 SYDVKM. CDR3 sequence reads: CASTGAISSGNTIYF. The CDR3 DNA is TGTGCCAGCACAGGGGCCATCAGCTCTGGAAACACCATATATTTT.

The V gene is TRBV2, the J gene TRBJ1-2; no firm D call. V was cut by 3 bases and J by 6 bases, with 14 bases left in between. The germline CDR1 and CDR2 sequences are SNHLY and FYNNEI. CDR3 length: 14 residues. The CDR3 DNA reads as TGTGCCAGCAGTGATCTAGCAGAGCAAAATGGCTACACCTTC. It is translated as CASSDLAEQNGYTF.

CDR3 in DNA: TGTGCCAGCTCACTACAGGAAAATTCACCCCTCCACTTT. Translation: CASSLQENSPLHF. J is TRBJ1-6 and V is TRBV18; D may be TRBD1 (5 bases). This CDR3 comprises 13 residues. Germline V gene sequence: CDR1 KGHSH, CDR2 LQKENI. V dropped 4 bases and J dropped 7 bases, with 8 bases sitting between them.

The chain uses TRBV2 and TRBJ1-6, with a possible D match to TRBD1 (6 bases). CDR1 SNHLY and CDR2 FYNNEI come from the germline V gene. The CDR3 has 13 residues. Trimming pared 8 bases from V and 10 bases from J, leaving 15 bases between. DNA of the CDR3: TGTGCCAGCGGACGACAGGCGGTCTCACCCCTCCACTTT. This encodes CASGRQAVSPLHF.

V is TRBV18 and J is TRBJ1-5; TRBD1 might be the D (6 bases). The CDR3 has 17 amino acids. V shed 3 bases and J shed 4 bases, with 19 bases lying between them. Germline V lookup: CDR1 KGHSH, CDR2 LQKENI. CDR3 bases: TGTGCCAGCTCACCGGTCGGGGGGCCCCTACTGAATCAGCCCCAGCATTTT. It is translated as CASSPVGGPLLNQPQHF.

The CDR3 coding sequence is TGTGCCAGCAGCCAAGGGACAGAAAACATTCAGTACTTC. Protein product: CASSQGTENIQYF. J is TRBJ2-4 and V is TRBV9, with 7 bases lining up with TRBD1. The ends lost 4 bases at V and 5 bases at J; junction bases unmatched: 3. Germline lookup yields CDR1 SGDLS and CDR2 YYNGEE. The CDR3 length is 13 residues. The full variable domain, rest sourced from reference TRBV9 and TRBJ2-4, is DSGVTQTPKHLITATGQRVTLRCSPRSGDLSVYWYQQSLDQGLQFLIQYYNGEERAKGNILERFSAQQFPDLHSELNLSSLELGDSALYFCASSQGTENIQYFGAGTRLSVL.

The V and J genes are TRBV28 and TRBJ1-2, with 7 nucleotides matching TRBD1. This CDR3 region has 12 residues. Trimming removed 5 bases from V and 5 bases from J; junction bases left unmatched: 2. In germline, CDR1 is MDHEN, CDR2 SYDVKM. The CDR3 DNA reads TGTGCCAGCAGTGGGACAGTATATGGCTACACCTTC. Its translation is CASSGTVYGYTF.

V and J are TRBV28 and TRBJ2-7; D possibly corresponds to TRBD1 (5 bases). V lost 8 bases to trimming and J lost 6 bases, with 20 bases between them. CDR3 length: 14 residues. Looked up from germline, CDR1 is MDHEN and CDR2 is SYDVKM. Here the CDR3 reads CASGPVREVSEQYF. DNA of the CDR3: TGTGCCAGCGGTCCCGTCAGGGAAGTCTCCGAGCAGTACTTC. Full variable domain (rest looked up from reference TRBV28 and TRBJ2-7): DVKVTQSSRYLVKRTGEKVFLECVQDMDHENMFWYRQDPGLGLRLIYFSYDVKMKEKGDIPEGYSVSREKKERFSLILESASTNQTSMYLCASGPVREVSEQYFGPGTRLTVT.

The chain carries TRBV19 and TRBJ2-7, with D possibly TRBD1 on 5 matching bases. The V gene's germline CDR1 is LNHDA and CDR2 SQIVND (reference sequence). V dropped 3 bases and J dropped 4 bases, with 7 bases sitting between them. The length of the CDR3 is 12 residues. The CDR3 loop is CASSMQGYEQYF. The CDR3 coding sequence is TGTGCCAGTAGTATGCAGGGTTACGAGCAGTACTTC.